Listed here is a single TCR beta chain. Its antigen is still unknown. One base away there is no much larger clone; base qualities are not given. In Seattle, one collaborating source enrolled patients while the infection was active and tracked those patients longitudinally over the course of disease. The collaborating institutions used their own protocols to collect whole blood in K2EDTA tubes. For TCRbeta analysis, collaborator samples were shipped as frozen whole blood, as isolated PBMCs, or as DNA extracted from either sample type. The immunoSEQ Assay, a bias-controlled multiplex PCR, was used to amplify TCRbeta CDR3 regions from genomic DNA. From the authors' description of their analysis: The number of nucleated cells in each sample was estimated from the amplification of reference gene primers within the assay. To quantify the absolute abundance of each unique TCRbeta CDR3 rearrangement, sequence reads were collapsed and filtered. For each sample, productive Simpson clonality was calculated as the square root of Simpson's diversity index across productive rearrangements. TCRdb re-hosts the immuneACCESS table, in-frame sequences only. Its copies lack some clones; in the studies checked, an unresolved V gene accounts for under half of them, and the cause for the rest is not known. V, J and clone size are taken as reported in that table, and D and trimming were inferred from the DNA itself. This sample is represented by roughly 180,000 clones; approximately 85% of them were singletons. 7% to 10% of the sample rests with the top ten.

This sample is drawn from a study of blood T cell repertoires in COVID-19 (TCRdb year 2020). A note on the overall study: The collaborator samples originated in the United States, Italy and Spain and spanned the acute and convalescent phases of COVID-19. The prospective study material was composed of cDNA or gDNA derived from T cells, B-cell-depleted T cells, or PBMCs. The samples were drawn from two sources: the first 160 participants of the ongoing ImmuneRACE study, and 1,200 or so subjects contributed by 6 global collaborators. The repertoires were released in a freely available public database intended as a resource for research on the immune response to SARS-CoV-2. Where available, HLA class I and class II types were obtained from metadata supplied by the sample provider rather than from assay-based typing. A de-identified subject ID, COVID-19 status, age in years and sex were almost always included in the sample metadata. Deeply sampled blood TCRbeta repertoires from subjects exposed to, actively infected with, or recovered from COVID-19 were included in the dataset.

General findings and caveats noted by the study authors: The amount of clinical and demographic metadata varied by source and participant and was provided uncurated.

The CDR3 has 15 amino acids, counting the end cysteine and phenylalanine. Only the CDR3 part of the read is kept: 45 bases, read in frame from the first base. V loses 0 bases, J loses 2 bases, and the germline ends lie 10 bases apart. Via the germline V gene, CDR1 is SGHVS and CDR2 FQNEAQ. The source is a woman in her sixties or seventies with COVID-19, enrolled during active disease. Sequencing input: peripheral blood. The chain couples TRBV7-8 to TRBJ1-1; TRBD1 is a weak D gene call, 6 bases matching. The CDR3 is CASSLAGAANTEAFF. The bases read TGTGCCAGCAGCTTAGCGGGGGCGGCTAACACTGAAGCTTTCTTT.